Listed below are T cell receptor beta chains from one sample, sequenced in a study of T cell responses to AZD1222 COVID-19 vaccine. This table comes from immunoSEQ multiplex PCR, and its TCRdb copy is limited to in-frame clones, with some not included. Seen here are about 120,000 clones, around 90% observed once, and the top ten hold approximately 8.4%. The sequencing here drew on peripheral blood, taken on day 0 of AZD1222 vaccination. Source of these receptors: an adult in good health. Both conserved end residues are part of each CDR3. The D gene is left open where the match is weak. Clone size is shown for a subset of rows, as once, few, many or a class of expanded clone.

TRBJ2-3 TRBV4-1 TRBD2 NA CASSLTPSGGATDTQYF TGCGCCAGCAGCCTTACACCTAGCGGGGGGGCGACAGATACGCAGTATTTT
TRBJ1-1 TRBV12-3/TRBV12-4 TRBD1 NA CASRDRGYTEAFF TGTGCCAGCAGGGACAGGGGGTACACTGAAGCTTTCTTT
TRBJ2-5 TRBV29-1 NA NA CSVRLHLRETQYF TGCAGCGTACGACTACACCTCCGAGAGACCCAGTACTTC
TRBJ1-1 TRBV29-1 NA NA CSVSFRGNTEAFF TGCAGCGTTTCATTCAGGGGAAACACTGAAGCTTTCTTT
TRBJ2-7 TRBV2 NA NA CASTPEGEQYF TGTGCCAGCACCCCTGAAGGCGAGCAGTACTTC
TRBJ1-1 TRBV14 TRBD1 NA CASSPWTGGSEAFF TGTGCCAGCAGCCCCTGGACAGGGGGGTCTGAAGCTTTCTTT
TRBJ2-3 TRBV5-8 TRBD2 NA CASSSRLAGPTDTQYF TGTGCCAGCAGCTCCAGACTAGCGGGGCCCACAGATACGCAGTATTTT
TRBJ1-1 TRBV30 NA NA CAWSVASVKAFF TGTGCCTGGAGTGTCGCATCAGTGAAAGCTTTCTTT
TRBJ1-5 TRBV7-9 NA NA CASSFSSDQPQHF TGTGCCAGCAGCTTTTCAAGCGATCAGCCCCAGCATTTT
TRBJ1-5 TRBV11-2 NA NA CASSFMSGNQPQHF TGTGCCAGCAGCTTTATGTCGGGGAATCAGCCCCAGCATTTT
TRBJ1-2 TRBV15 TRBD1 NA CATSREGTGELYGYTF TGTGCCACCAGCAGAGAAGGGACAGGGGAACTCTATGGCTACACCTTC
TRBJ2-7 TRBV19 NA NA CASSISFIYEQYF TGTGCCAGTAGTATCAGTTTCATCTACGAGCAGTACTTC
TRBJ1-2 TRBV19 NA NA CASSFSQPGARDDGYTF TGTGCCAGTAGTTTCAGCCAACCGGGAGCCCGCGACGATGGCTACACCTTC
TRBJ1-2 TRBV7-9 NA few CATDARGSVDYGYTF TGTGCCACCGACGCTCGGGGGAGTGTGGACTATGGCTACACCTTC
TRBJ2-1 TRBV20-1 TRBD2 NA CSASMGGRAWTNEQFF TGCAGTGCTAGTATGGGCGGGAGGGCCTGGACCAATGAGCAGTTCTTC
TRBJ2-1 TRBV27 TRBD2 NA CASSLMAPRLAEIYNEQFF TGTGCCAGCAGCCTAATGGCCCCCCGACTAGCGGAGATCTACAATGAGCAGTTCTTC
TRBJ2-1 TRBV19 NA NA CASSGSGASSYNEQFF TGTGCCAGTAGTGGTTCAGGTGCCAGCTCCTACAATGAGCAGTTCTTC
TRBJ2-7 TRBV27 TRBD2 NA CASRELSGDYEQYF TGTGCCAGCAGGGAACTAAGCGGGGACTACGAGCAGTACTTC
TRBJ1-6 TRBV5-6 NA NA CASSSRGAGSSPLHF TGTGCCAGCAGCTCCCGTGGGGCCGGGAGTTCACCCCTCCACTTT
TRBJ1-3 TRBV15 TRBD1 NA CATGTGKGNTIYF TGTGCCACCGGGACAGGGAAAGGAAACACCATATATTTT
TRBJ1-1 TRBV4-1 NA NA CASSHLVNSPNTEAFF TGCGCCAGCAGCCACCTAGTTAATTCCCCGAACACTGAAGCTTTCTTT
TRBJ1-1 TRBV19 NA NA CASRLRSLQEKAFF TGTGCCAGTAGGCTCCGGTCGTTGCAGGAAAAAGCTTTCTTT
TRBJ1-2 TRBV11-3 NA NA CASSLGPNNYGYTF TGTGCCAGCAGCTTGGGGCCGAATAACTATGGCTACACCTTC
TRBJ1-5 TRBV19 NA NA CASSTRYNQPQHF TGTGCCAGTAGTACCCGGTACAATCAGCCCCAGCATTTT
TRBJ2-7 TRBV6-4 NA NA CASSDSLDSRVHEQYF TGTGCCAGCAGTGACTCCCTAGACAGTCGAGTCCACGAGCAGTACTTC
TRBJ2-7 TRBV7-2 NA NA CASSLVSDTGEQYF TGTGCCAGCAGCTTAGTGAGCGACACCGGCGAGCAGTACTTC
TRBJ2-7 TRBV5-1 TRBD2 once CASRGLASSSYEQYF TGCGCCAGCAGGGGACTAGCTTCCTCCTCCTACGAGCAGTACTTC
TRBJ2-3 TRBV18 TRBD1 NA CASSRQGAGDTQYF TGTGCCAGCTCACGTCAGGGGGCCGGAGATACGCAGTATTTT